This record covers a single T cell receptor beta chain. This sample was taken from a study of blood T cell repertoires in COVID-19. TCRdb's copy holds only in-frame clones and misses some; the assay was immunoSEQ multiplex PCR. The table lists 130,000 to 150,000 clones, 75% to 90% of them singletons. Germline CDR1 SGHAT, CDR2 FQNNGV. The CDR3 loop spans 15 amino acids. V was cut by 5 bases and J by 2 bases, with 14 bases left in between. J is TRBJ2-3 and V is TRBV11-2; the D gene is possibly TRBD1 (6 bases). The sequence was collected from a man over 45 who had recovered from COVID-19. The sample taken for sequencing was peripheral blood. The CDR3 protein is CASSPRTATTDTQYF. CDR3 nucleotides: TGTGCCAGCAGCCCGAGGACAGCTACCACAGATACGCAGTATTTT.